Shown below are 9 T cell receptor beta chains from a single sample sequenced in a study of beta chain features in type 1 diabetes. Since all of the isolated RNA was reverse transcribed, expressed TCRB transcripts were what got sequenced. Libraries were prepared by immunoSEQ multiplex PCR; TCRdb keeps only in-frame clonotypes and omits some of them. The top ten hold under 0.02% of the sample, which has 300,000 to 400,000 clones, around 12% seen once. The sequenced sample consisted of naive CD4+ T cells from blood. All receptors come from a young man in good health.

The chain uses TRBV7-2 and TRBJ2-5, with D perhaps TRBD1 (6 bases). Germline CDR1 SGHTA, CDR2 FQGNSA. Trimming removed 7 bases at V and 5 bases at J, with 14 bases between. The CDR3 covers 13 residues. In DNA form, the CDR3 reads TGTGCCAGCACCTATGACAGGATGGAGACCCAGTACTTC. Translated, it gives CASTYDRMETQYF.

The chain has TRBV30 and TRBJ1-5, with D unclear. Germline-derived CDR1 and CDR2 are GTSNPN and SVGIG (reference sequence). Deletions cut 0 bases from V and 2 bases from J, with 14 bases between. The CDR3 has 16 amino acids. The CDR3 DNA is TGTGCCTGGAGTGTATTGAATCGGGGTCGCAATCAGCCCCAGCATTTT. Its protein product is CAWSVLNRGRNQPQHF.

The rearrangement uses TRBV6-1 and TRBJ2-1; D might be TRBD1 (6 bases). The CDR3 sequence is 13 residues long. Germline V gene data show CDR1 as MNHNS and CDR2 as SASEGT. V lost 11 bases to trimming and J lost 0 bases, with 11 bases between them. CDR3 protein: CALRGSSYNEQFF. The CDR3 bases are TGTGCCCTCAGGGGAAGCTCCTACAATGAGCAGTTCTTC.

V and J are TRBV6-1 and TRBJ1-5; D ambiguous. V lost 5 bases, J lost 0 bases, and 11 bases lay in between. The CDR3 contains 15 residues. CDR1 and CDR2 from the germline V gene are MNHNS and SASEGT. The CDR3 coding sequence is TGTGCCAGCAGTCAAGACCCTAGTAGCAATCAGCCCCAGCATTTT. This gives the protein CASSQDPSSNQPQHF.

The table lists this clone with a few counts. This rearrangement joins TRBV4-3 to TRBJ2-2; TRBD2 agrees at 7 bases. The length of the CDR3 is 17 residues. Germline loops: CDR1 LGHNA, CDR2 YSLEER. The V and J ends lost 2 bases and 2 bases, in that order; junction bases with no gene match: 8. In nucleotides, the CDR3 is TGCGCCAGCAGCCAACCCAACCTAGCGGATAACACCGGGGAGCTGTTTTTT. It is translated as CASSQPNLADNTGELFF.

The chain joins TRBV6-5 to TRBJ2-1; possibly TRBD2 for D (6 bases). Trimming removed 0 bases at V and 5 bases at J, with 8 bases between. The CDR3 spans 14 residues. The germline V gene encodes CDR1 MNHEY and CDR2 SVGAGI. For the CDR3, the DNA is TGTGCCAGCAGTTACTCGAGGAGGGACAATGAGCAGTTCTTC. It is translated as CASSYSRRDNEQFF.

The genes are TRBV29-1 and TRBJ1-3; maybe TRBD1 (5 bases). The CDR3 has 13 residues. V lost 5 bases, J lost 2 bases, and 10 bases lay in between. The V gene's germline CDR1 is SQVTM and CDR2 ANQGSEA. The CDR3 region is CSVLGVAGNTIYF. CDR3 coding DNA: TGCAGCGTTCTAGGGGTGGCTGGAAACACCATATATTTT. The full variable domain, its missing parts supplied by reference TRBV29-1 and TRBJ1-3, is SAVISQKPSRDICQRGTSLTIQCQVDSQVTMMFWYRQQPGQSLTLIATANQGSEATYESGFVIDKFPISRPNLTFSTLTVSNMSPEDSSIYLCSVLGVAGNTIYFGEGSWLTVV.

The rearrangement uses TRBV28 and TRBJ1-2; a possible D gene is TRBD1 (5 bases). CDR1 is MDHEN and CDR2 is SYDVKM in the germline V gene. The CDR3 runs to 13 residues. V was shortened by 7 bases and J by 5 bases, with 14 bases between the two germline ends. The CDR3 DNA reads TGTGCCAGCAAGGGGCCAGCTCGTTATGGCTACACCTTC. This gives the protein CASKGPARYGYTF.

This clone was detected only a few times. V and J are TRBV6-5 and TRBJ1-4; 7 bases fit TRBD1. V was pared by 6 bases and J by 5 bases, with 6 bases of the junction left unmatched. This CDR3 contains 14 residues. In germline, CDR1 is MNHEY, CDR2 SVGAGI. The CDR3 sequence is CASRALDRNEKLFF. CDR3 DNA: TGTGCCAGCAGAGCTCTGGACAGGAATGAAAAACTGTTTTTT.